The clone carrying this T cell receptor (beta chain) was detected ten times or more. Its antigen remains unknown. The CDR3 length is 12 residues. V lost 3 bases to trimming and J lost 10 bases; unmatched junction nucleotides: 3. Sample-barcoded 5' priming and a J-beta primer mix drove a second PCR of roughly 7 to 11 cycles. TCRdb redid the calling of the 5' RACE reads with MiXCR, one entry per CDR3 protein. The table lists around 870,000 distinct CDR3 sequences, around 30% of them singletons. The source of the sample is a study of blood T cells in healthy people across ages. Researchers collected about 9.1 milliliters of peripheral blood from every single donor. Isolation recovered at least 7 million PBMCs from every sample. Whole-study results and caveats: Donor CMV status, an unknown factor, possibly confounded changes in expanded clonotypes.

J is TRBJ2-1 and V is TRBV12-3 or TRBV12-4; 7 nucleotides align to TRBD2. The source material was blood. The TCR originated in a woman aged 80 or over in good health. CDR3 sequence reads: CASSFSGAEQFF. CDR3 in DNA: TGTGCCAGCAGTTTCAGCGGGGCGGAGCAGTTCTTC.